A single sample gave rise to the 14 T cell receptor beta chains below, sequenced in a study of OX40 agonist ivuxolimab in advanced cancers. Libraries were prepared by immunoSEQ multiplex PCR; TCRdb keeps only in-frame clonotypes and omits some of them. The sample includes about 79,000 clones, about 90% seen only once; the top ten take approximately 6.9%. Material: CD4+ or CD8+ T cells sorted from blood, obtained in a trial of the OX40 agonist ivuxolimab. These receptors were obtained from an adult with an advanced solid tumor such as melanoma, head and neck, liver or kidney cancer.

CDR3: CASSPQASGSPSYEQYF. CDR3 DNA sequence: TGTGCCAGCAGCCCACAAGCTAGCGGAAGTCCCTCCTACGAGCAGTACTTC. The chain recombines TRBV7-3 with TRBJ2-7; 7 bases align to TRBD2. There are 17 residues in the CDR3. Germline CDR1 reads SGHTA; CDR2 reads FQGTGA. The V segment lost 5 bases and the J segment 0 bases; nucleotides outside the gene matches: 13.

This clone was seen just once. The CDR3 nucleotides are TGTGCCTGGAGTGAGGTGGGACAGGGACCAGATACGCAGTATTTT. Protein sequence: CAWSEVGQGPDTQYF. The V and J genes are TRBV30 and TRBJ2-3, with 9 bases aligning to TRBD1. The CDR3 contains 15 residues. V lost 1 base and J lost 4; bases outside the gene matches: 6. Germline lookup yields CDR1 GTSNPN and CDR2 SVGIG (reference sequence).

The chain has TRBV11-2 and TRBJ2-1; D unresolved. Germline CDR1 is SGHAT and CDR2 is FQNNGV. Between the trimmed V and J ends, which lost 1 base and 7 bases, there was a span of 5 bases. The CDR3 length is 12 residues. The CDR3 bases are TGTGCCAGCAGCTTAGTGTTTAATGAGCAGTTCTTC. Translated, it gives CASSLVFNEQFF.

The J gene is TRBJ2-1, the V gene TRBV5-4, with D perhaps TRBD1 or TRBD2 (5 bases each). With 1 base removed from V and 8 bases from J, the gap between germline ends came to 7 bases. Germline lookup yields CDR1 SGHNT and CDR2 YYREEE (reference sequence). This CDR3 is 12 amino acids long. The chain's CDR3 is CASSLMGDEQFF. The CDR3 nucleotides are TGTGCCAGCAGCTTGATGGGGGATGAGCAGTTCTTC. The full variable domain, its missing parts supplied by reference TRBV5-4 and TRBJ2-1, is ETGVTQSPTHLIKTRGQQVTLRCSSQSGHNTVSWYQQALGQGPQFIFQYYREEENGRGNFPPRFSGLQFPNYSSELNVNALELDDSALYLCASSLMGDEQFFGPGTRLTVL.

The V gene is TRBV6-1, the J gene TRBJ2-5, with D tentatively TRBD1 (5 bases). The V end was cut by 2 bases, the J end by 9 bases, with 13 bases between. The CDR3 spans 13 residues. The V gene's germline CDR1 is MNHNS and CDR2 SASEGT. The CDR3 here is CASSELAGLAQYF. In DNA, the CDR3 is TGTGCCAGCAGTGAACTGGCAGGGTTGGCCCAGTACTTC.

The rearrangement links TRBV9 to TRBJ2-7; possibly TRBD1 for D (6 bases). V was clipped by 2 bases and J by 3 bases, with 15 bases between them. The CDR3 consists of 15 residues. Germline lookup yields CDR1 SGDLS and CDR2 YYNGEE. CDR3: CASSVGQGPLYEQYF. CDR3 DNA sequence: TGTGCCAGCAGCGTGGGGCAGGGGCCCCTCTACGAGCAGTACTTC. Using reference TRBV9 and TRBJ2-7 for the parts outside the CDR3, the full variable domain is DSGVTQTPKHLITATGQRVTLRCSPRSGDLSVYWYQQSLDQGLQFLIQYYNGEERAKGNILERFSAQQFPDLHSELNLSSLELGDSALYFCASSVGQGPLYEQYFGPGTRLTVT.

The chain is built from TRBV30 and TRBJ1-5; no firm D call. The CDR3 has 12 amino acids. The germline V gene encodes CDR1 GTSNPN and CDR2 SVGIG (reference sequence). V gave up 1 base and J gave up 11 bases, with 12 bases separating them. The CDR3 loop reads CAWSEKGPAQHF. For the CDR3, the DNA is TGTGCCTGGAGTGAGAAAGGCCCAGCCCAGCATTTT. Filled out from reference TRBV30 and TRBJ1-5, the complete variable domain reads SQTIHQWPATLVQPVGSPLSLECTVEGTSNPNLYWYRQAAGRGLQLLFYSVGIGQISSEVPQNLSASRPQDRQFILSSKKLLLSDSGFYLCAWSEKGPAQHFGDGTRLSIL.

The V call is TRBV4-2, the J call TRBJ1-5, with D uncertain. V was cut by 4 bases and J by 0 bases, with 16 bases left in between. The length of the CDR3 is 17 residues. Germline CDR1 LGHNA, CDR2 YNFKEQ. This CDR3 reads CASSLLPELYSNQPQHF. Here the CDR3 DNA reads TGTGCCAGCAGCCTCCTTCCTGAATTATATAGCAATCAGCCCCAGCATTTT.

This chain's CDR3 is CASSNRQGNNYGYTF. CDR3 nucleotide sequence: TGTGCCAGCAGCAATAGACAGGGAAATAACTATGGCTACACCTTC. V is TRBV7-3 and J is TRBJ1-2; TRBD1 matches at 7 bases. Germline V gene sequence: CDR1 SGHTA, CDR2 FQGTGA. The CDR3 is 15 residues long. Trimming removed 5 bases from V and 1 base from J; junction bases left unmatched: 7.

This clone was seen only once. The J gene is TRBJ2-2, the V gene TRBV19; D gene uncertain. Trimming pared 2 bases from V and 6 bases from J, leaving 13 bases between. The CDR3 is 15 residues long. Germline V gives CDR1 LNHDA, CDR2 SQIVND (reference sequence). CDR3 bases: TGTGCCAGTAGTATACTTCGTACCGCGCCCGGGGAGCTGTTTTTT. Translating gives CASSILRTAPGELFF. Complete variable domain (other parts from reference TRBV19 and TRBJ2-2): DGGITQSPKYLFRKEGQNVTLSCEQNLNHDAMYWYRQDPGQGLRLIYYSQIVNDFQKGDIAEGYSVSREKKESFPLTVTSAQKNPTAFYLCASSILRTAPGELFFGEGSRLTVL.

This chain connects TRBV11-2 to TRBJ1-1; maybe TRBD1 (6 bases). V was cut by 1 base and J by 4 bases, with 10 bases left in between. In germline, CDR1 is SGHAT, CDR2 FQNNGV. The CDR3 extends over 14 amino acids. DNA for the CDR3: TGTGCCAGCAGCTTAGTTACAGGGAGCACTGAAGCTTTCTTT. Its translation is CASSLVTGSTEAFF.

The chain uses TRBV1 and TRBJ2-3. TRBV1 is designated a pseudogene. This CDR3 is 13 amino acids long. CDR3 amino acids: CTSSLLPTDTQYF. The DNA of the CDR3 is TGCACCAGCAGCCTATTGCCAACAGATACGCAGTATTTT.

The V gene is TRBV21-1, the J gene TRBJ2-7; TRBD2 is taken as the D call from the table, unchecked against the DNA. TRBV21-1 is a documented pseudogene. CDR3 length: 16 residues. CDR3 in DNA: TGTGCCAGCAGCGCTTGCCGACGGGAGGGCTCCTACGAGCAGTACTTC. Residues: CASSACRREGSYEQYF.

This clone was detected a few times. The chain employs TRBV30 and TRBJ1-4; D unclear. The length of the CDR3 is 13 residues. The germline V and J ends were trimmed by 4 bases and 6 bases, with 12 bases remaining between them. CDR1 GTSNPN and CDR2 SVGIG come from the germline V gene (reference sequence). In DNA, the CDR3 is TGTGCCTGGAAGGGTGGAGCCCATGAAAAACTGTTTTTT. As protein: CAWKGGAHEKLFF. Full variable domain (rest looked up from reference TRBV30 and TRBJ1-4): SQTIHQWPATLVQPVGSPLSLECTVEGTSNPNLYWYRQAAGRGLQLLFYSVGIGQISSEVPQNLSASRPQDRQFILSSKKLLLSDSGFYLCAWKGGAHEKLFFGSGTQLSVL.